Shown below are 23 T cell receptor beta chains from a single sample sequenced in a study of CD8 T cells in Susac syndrome. Reverse transcription of 0.5 to 1 ug RNA was performed with random hexamers. TCRdb re-derived calls from the immunoSEQ multiplex PCR reads in MiXCR, one entry per CDR3 protein. The sample includes about 120,000 distinct CDR3 sequences, 85% to 95% of them seen just once. The source material was CD4+ T cells from PBMCs. The receptors were gathered from a human donor in good health.

The DNA of the CDR3 is TGTGCCAGCTCGCCTGGGGGTGATAGCTCTGGGGCCAACGTCCTGACTTTC. Translating it yields CASSPGGDSSGANVLTF. The genes are TRBV18 and TRBJ2-6, with D tentatively TRBD1 or TRBD2 (5 bases each). Germline lookup yields CDR1 KGHSH and CDR2 LQKENI. Trimming removed 6 bases from V and 0 bases from J, with 15 bases in between. The CDR3 runs 17 residues.

The chain carries TRBV20-1 and TRBJ1-4, with D unclear. Germline assignment: CDR1 DFQATT and CDR2 SNEGSKA (reference sequence). Trimming pared 3 bases from V and 1 base from J, leaving 3 bases between. This CDR3 is built from 12 residues. The CDR3 is CSARVTNEKLFF. CDR3 in DNA: TGCAGTGCTAGGGTAACTAATGAAAAACTGTTTTTT.

The J gene is TRBJ2-4, the V gene TRBV20-1; 9 bases match TRBD2. There are 16 residues in the CDR3. V dropped 3 bases and J dropped 4; count of bases not matched to a gene: 10. The germline V gene has CDR1 DFQATT and CDR2 SNEGSKA (reference sequence). The CDR3 is CSARVGRLAEKNIQYF. CDR3 nucleotides: TGCAGTGCTAGGGTGGGTCGACTAGCGGAAAAAAACATTCAGTACTTC.

V gene TRBV28 combines with J gene TRBJ1-2; D is uncertain. There are 15 residues in the CDR3. Germline V CDR1 and CDR2: MDHEN, SYDVKM. Trimming shortened V by 1 base and J by 0 bases, and 9 bases separated the two germline ends. The CDR3 sequence is CASSLLGDANYGYTF. DNA of the CDR3: TGTGCCAGCAGTTTATTGGGAGACGCTAACTATGGCTACACCTTC.

CDR3 sequence: CASREQGIRYEQYF. The DNA for the CDR3 is TGTGCCAGCAGGGAACAGGGGATCAGGTACGAGCAGTACTTC. V usage is TRBV6-5 and J usage is TRBJ2-7, with TRBD1 matching 7 bases. Germline CDR1 and CDR2: MNHEY and SVGAGI. Losses at the gene ends were 6 bases for V and 4 bases for J; bases not matched to a gene: 9. The CDR3 is 14 amino acids.

V usage is TRBV7-9 and J usage is TRBJ1-5, with 8 nucleotides matching TRBD1. V dropped 4 bases and J dropped 5; count of bases not matched to a gene: 7. The CDR3 runs 15 residues. Germline CDR1 SEHNR, CDR2 FQNEAQ (reference sequence). The CDR3 reads CASSSTGEKDQPQHF. DNA for the CDR3: TGTGCCAGCAGCTCGACAGGGGAAAAGGATCAGCCCCAGCATTTT.

J is TRBJ2-1 and V is TRBV6-5; tentative D call: TRBD2 (5 bases). In germline, CDR1 is MNHEY, CDR2 SVGAGI. V was trimmed by 4 bases and J by 3 bases, leaving 10 bases between them. CDR3 length: 14 residues. The CDR3 DNA is TGTGCCAGCAGTTCCGGACTGAACTACAATGAGCAGTTCTTC. It is translated as CASSSGLNYNEQFF.

The chain is built from TRBV12-3 or TRBV12-4 and TRBJ2-5; 10 nucleotides agree with TRBD1. V shed 6 bases, J shed 4 bases, and the junction held 8 bases outside the gene matches. This CDR3 contains 15 residues. The CDR3 DNA reads as TGTGCCAGCAGCCTCGCCGGGACAGGGGTAGAGACCCAGTACTTC. Protein product: CASSLAGTGVETQYF.

The rearrangement joins TRBV20-1 to TRBJ2-7; 10 positions match TRBD2. CDR1 and CDR2 (germline): DFQATT, SNEGSKA (reference sequence). This CDR3 has 13 residues. V lost 6 bases to trimming and J lost 9 bases; unmatched junction nucleotides: 11. The CDR3 is CSAWEREGRVQYF. The CDR3 nucleotides are TGCAGTGCCTGGGAGCGGGAGGGCCGGGTGCAGTACTTC.

The chain links TRBV20-1 to TRBJ2-3, with TRBD1 matching 9 bases. The CDR3 consists of 16 residues. J lost 2 bases, V lost 7 bases, and 13 bases had no gene match. Germline values: CDR1 DFQATT, CDR2 SNEGSKA (reference sequence). CDR3 sequence (DNA): TGCAGTGTCAGGAGCGAGACAGGGGGACACACAGATACGCAGTATTTT. Translated, it gives CSVRSETGGHTDTQYF.

The chain uses TRBV28 and TRBJ1-2; 7 nucleotides agree with TRBD1. Germline trimming cut 6 bases from V and 0 bases from J; bases unmatched to any gene: 1. Germline CDR1 reads MDHEN; CDR2 reads SYDVKM. CDR3 length equals 13 residues. CDR3 coding DNA: TGTGCCAGCAGCGGGACAGCTAACTATGGCTACACCTTC. As protein: CASSGTANYGYTF.

The chain carries TRBV5-6 and TRBJ2-2; 14 nucleotides align to TRBD2. Germline CDR1 reads SGHDT; CDR2 reads YYEEEE. V lost 2 bases and J lost 7; bases outside the gene matches: 7. The CDR3 consists of 17 residues. CDR3 bases: TGTGCCAGCAGCTTTACGGGACTAGCGGGAGTTCTCGGGGAGCTGTTTTTT. Translated, it gives CASSFTGLAGVLGELFF.

The chain has TRBV6-5 and TRBJ1-3, with 7 bases that match TRBD1. The length of the CDR3 is 17 residues. Looked up from germline, CDR1 is MNHEY and CDR2 is SVGAGI. V dropped 4 bases and J dropped 0; count of bases not matched to a gene: 9. The CDR3 DNA reads TGTGCCAGCAGTTGGGACAGCTCTTCCCACTCTGGAAACACCATATATTTT. This codes for CASSWDSSSHSGNTIYF.

The CDR3 reads CASRGAGGRSYNEQFF. The CDR3 DNA is TGTGCCAGCCGGGGGGCGGGAGGTCGTTCCTACAATGAGCAGTTCTTC. The genes are TRBV6-1 and TRBJ2-1, with 8 nucleotides matching TRBD2. This CDR3 has 16 residues. Germline V CDR1 and CDR2: MNHNS, SASEGT. The V gene end was trimmed by 8 bases and the J gene end by 1 base; junction bases not matched to a gene: 10.

This rearrangement joins TRBV19 to TRBJ1-2; D not resolved. Germline CDR1 LNHDA, CDR2 SQIVND (reference sequence). V lost 0 bases, J lost 8 bases, and 16 bases lay in between. CDR3 length: 15 residues. The CDR3 DNA reads as TGTGCCAGTAGTATAGAAGCGGGCTCCCCTGGAGGCTACACCTTC. Encoded protein: CASSIEAGSPGGYTF.

The rearrangement uses TRBV30 and TRBJ1-6; no reliable D call. The CDR3 extends over 13 amino acids. V gave up 3 bases and J gave up 10 bases, with 13 bases separating them. Germline CDR1 is GTSNPN and CDR2 is SVGIG (reference sequence). This CDR3 is CAWSEAWSSPLHF. Written as DNA, the CDR3 is TGTGCCTGGAGCGAAGCGTGGAGCTCACCCCTCCACTTT.

The rearrangement uses TRBV11-3 and TRBJ2-3; weak D call: TRBD2 (5 bases). The CDR3 extends over 12 amino acids. Germline loops: CDR1 SGHNT, CDR2 YENEEA. V was shortened by 5 bases and J by 10 bases, with 13 bases between the two germline ends. The DNA of the CDR3 is TGTGCCAGCAGCCGAGCCGGGGATGCGCAGTATTTT. This gives the protein CASSRAGDAQYF. The variable domain in full, completed from reference TRBV11-3 and TRBJ2-3, reads EAGVVQSPRYKIIEKKQPVAFWCNPISGHNTLYWYLQNLGQGPELLIRYENEEAVDDSQLPKDRFSAERLKGVDSTLKIQPAELGDSAVYLCASSRAGDAQYFGPGTRLTVL.

A single count supports this clonotype. The gene calls are TRBV19 and TRBJ2-2; possible D gene TRBD2, 5 bases. V dropped 7 bases and J dropped 5 bases, with 17 bases sitting between them. Germline-derived CDR1 and CDR2 are LNHDA and SQIVND (reference sequence). The CDR3 runs 15 residues. Here the CDR3 reads CASKTWERRTGELFF. The CDR3 region has the DNA TGTGCCAGTAAGACCTGGGAGAGGAGGACCGGGGAGCTGTTTTTT.

This CDR3 reads CASSLGQGVILGDSPLHF. As DNA, the CDR3 is TGTGCCAGCAGTTTGGGACAGGGGGTCATACTAGGTGATTCACCCCTCCACTTT. The chain carries TRBV28 and TRBJ1-6, with TRBD1 matching over 11 bases. Germline V gives CDR1 MDHEN, CDR2 SYDVKM. CDR3 length: 18 amino acids. V lost 3 bases and J lost 8; bases outside the gene matches: 12.

The sample holds one count of this clonotype. The rearrangement links TRBV29-1 to TRBJ1-2; D unresolved. V was trimmed by 4 bases and J by 5 bases, leaving 20 bases between them. The CDR3 length is 15 residues. Looked up from germline, CDR1 is SQVTM and CDR2 is ANQGSEA. The CDR3 sequence is CSVGAVSTSTYGYTF. DNA for the CDR3: TGCAGCGTTGGCGCGGTCTCTACCTCTACTTATGGCTACACCTTC.

This clonotype was seen just once. The chain couples TRBV20-1 to TRBJ1-4, with 7 bases lining up with TRBD1. CDR1 is DFQATT and CDR2 is SNEGSKA in the germline V gene (reference sequence). This CDR3 is built from 16 residues. Trimming removed 0 bases from V and 4 bases from J; junction bases left unmatched: 8. The CDR3 nucleotides are TGCAGTGCTAGAGATCTTCTGACAGGGATTAATGAAAAACTGTTTTTT. Translation gives CSARDLLTGINEKLFF.

The chain is built from TRBV28 and TRBJ2-7; 8 bases map to TRBD2. This CDR3 region has 15 residues. From germline, CDR1 is MDHEN and CDR2 SYDVKM. With 7 bases clipped from V and 4 bases from J, the junction kept 12 bases outside the gene matches. The CDR3 spells CASKEAGEGQYEQYF. CDR3 DNA sequence: TGTGCCAGCAAAGAAGCGGGAGAGGGGCAGTACGAGCAGTACTTC.

This clonotype has just one count. The chain recombines TRBV19 with TRBJ1-5; perhaps TRBD1 as D (6 bases). The germline CDR1 and CDR2 sequences are LNHDA and SQIVND (reference sequence). The V and J ends lost 6 bases and 3 bases respectively, with 12 bases between them. The CDR3 is 14 residues long. DNA of the CDR3: TGTGCCAGTAGCGGGGGCAGGGCCAATCAGCCCCAGCATTTT. It codes for CASSGGRANQPQHF.